The 4 T cell receptor beta chains below come from one sample, sequenced in a study of blood T cell repertoires in COVID-19. Using immunoSEQ multiplex PCR, the repertoire was profiled, and TCRdb retains in-frame clones only, with some absent. The table records 140,000 or so clones, 88% of them present only once. Sequenced: peripheral blood. Receptor source: a man between 60 and 70 years old with active or convalescent COVID-19.

This rearrangement joins TRBV6-5 to TRBJ2-3; possibly TRBD1 for D (6 bases). The V end lost 2 bases, the J end lost 5 bases, and 17 bases lay between the germline ends. The germline CDR1 and CDR2 sequences are MNHEY and SVGAGI. This CDR3 comprises 16 residues. CDR3 loop: CASSYQGQGSRDTQYF. The CDR3 DNA sequence: TGTGCCAGCAGTTACCAGGGGCAGGGCTCGAGAGATACGCAGTATTTT.

The V gene is TRBV21-1, the J gene TRBJ2-1; the table calls TRBD2, which could not be checked here. TRBV21-1 is assigned pseudogene status. The length of the CDR3 is 16 residues. For the CDR3, the DNA is TGTGCCAGCAGCAAGACTAGCGGGAGGGCGGCCAATGAGCAGTTCTTC. This encodes CASSKTSGRAANEQFF.

This clone was counted many times. The chain carries TRBV6-5 and TRBJ2-3, with D tentatively TRBD1 (6 bases). V was pared by 6 bases and J by 6 bases, with 19 bases between. The CDR3 is 15 amino acids. The germline V gene encodes CDR1 MNHEY and CDR2 SVGAGI. Written as DNA, the CDR3 is TGTGCCAGCAGGCCCGGCCTGGGGGCGCCCGATACGCAGTATTTT. Protein sequence: CASRPGLGAPDTQYF.

The genes are TRBV9 and TRBJ2-3; D remains unclear. V was shortened by 0 bases and J by 0 bases, with 11 bases between the two germline ends. The CDR3 runs 16 residues. Germline CDR1 SGDLS, CDR2 YYNGEE. The CDR3 DNA sequence: TGTGCCAGCAGCGTAGGAGACTTGCCTAGCACAGATACGCAGTATTTT. Residues: CASSVGDLPSTDTQYF.